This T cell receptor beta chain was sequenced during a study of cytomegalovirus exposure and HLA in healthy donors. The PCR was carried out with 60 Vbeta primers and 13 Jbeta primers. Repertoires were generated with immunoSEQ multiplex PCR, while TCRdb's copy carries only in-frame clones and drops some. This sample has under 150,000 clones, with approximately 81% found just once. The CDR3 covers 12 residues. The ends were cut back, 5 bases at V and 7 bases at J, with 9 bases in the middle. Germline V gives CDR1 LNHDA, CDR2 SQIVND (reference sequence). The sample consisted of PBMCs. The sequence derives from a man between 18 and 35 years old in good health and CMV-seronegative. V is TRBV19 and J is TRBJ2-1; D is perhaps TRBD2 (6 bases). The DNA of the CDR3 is TGTGCCAGTAGTGGGACTTTAAATGAGCAGTTCTTC. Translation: CASSGTLNEQFF. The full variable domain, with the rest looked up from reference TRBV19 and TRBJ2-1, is DGGITQSPKYLFRKEGQNVTLSCEQNLNHDAMYWYRQDPGQGLRLIYYSQIVNDFQKGDIAEGYSVSREKKESFPLTVTSAQKNPTAFYLCASSGTLNEQFFGPGTRLTVL.